This TCR beta chain was documented in a study of shared clonotypes between healthy human individuals. Profiling relied on immunoSEQ multiplex PCR, and the TCRdb table lists in-frame clones only, not all of them. The table has about a million clones, more than 65% seen once. The receptor's source is a man between 18 and 35 years old in good health. Input material: memory CD4+ T cells sorted from blood. The subset is: CD45RA-negative fraction.

The CDR3 loop reads CASSGSDGAREKLFF. The CDR3 bases are TGCGCCAGCAGCGGGAGTGACGGGGCTCGTGAAAAACTGTTTTTT. This chain joins TRBV5-1 and TRBJ1-4, with D perhaps matching TRBD1 (5 bases). Trimming took off 4 bases at V and 7 bases at J, with 17 bases between the two ends. The CDR3 sequence is 15 residues long. Germline V CDR1 and CDR2: SGHRS, YFSETQ.